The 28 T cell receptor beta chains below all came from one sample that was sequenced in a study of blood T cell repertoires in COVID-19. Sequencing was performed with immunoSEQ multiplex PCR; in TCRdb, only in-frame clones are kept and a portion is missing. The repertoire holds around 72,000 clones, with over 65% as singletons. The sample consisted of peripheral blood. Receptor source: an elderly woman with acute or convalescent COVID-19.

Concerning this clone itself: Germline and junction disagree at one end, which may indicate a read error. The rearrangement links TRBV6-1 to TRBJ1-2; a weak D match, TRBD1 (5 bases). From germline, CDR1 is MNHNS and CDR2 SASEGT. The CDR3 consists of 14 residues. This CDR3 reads CASREGEQVHGYTF. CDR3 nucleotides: TGTGCCAGCAGAGAAGGGGAACAGGTTCATGGCTACACCTTC.

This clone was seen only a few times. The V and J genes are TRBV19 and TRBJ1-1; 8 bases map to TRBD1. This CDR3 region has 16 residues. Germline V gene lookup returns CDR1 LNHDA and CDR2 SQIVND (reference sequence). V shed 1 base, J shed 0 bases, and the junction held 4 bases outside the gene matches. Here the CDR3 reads CASSIAGGPMNTEAFF. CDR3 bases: TGTGCCAGTAGTATAGCAGGGGGCCCCATGAACACTGAAGCTTTCTTT.

This chain's CDR3 is CASSPGQANSPLHF. Written as DNA, the CDR3 is TGTGCCAGCTCACCGGGACAGGCTAATTCACCCCTCCACTTT. The chain has TRBV18 and TRBJ1-6; 8 positions match TRBD1. Germline CDR1 is KGHSH and CDR2 is LQKENI. The CDR3 contains 14 residues. V gave up 3 bases and J gave up 6 bases; unmatched junction bases: 1.

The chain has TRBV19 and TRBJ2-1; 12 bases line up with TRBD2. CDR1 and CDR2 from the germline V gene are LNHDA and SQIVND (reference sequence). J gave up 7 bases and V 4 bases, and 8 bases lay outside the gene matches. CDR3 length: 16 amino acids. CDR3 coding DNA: TGTGCCAGTAGTAGGGCCACTAGCGGGGGGACAAATGAGCAGTTCTTC. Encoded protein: CASSRATSGGTNEQFF.

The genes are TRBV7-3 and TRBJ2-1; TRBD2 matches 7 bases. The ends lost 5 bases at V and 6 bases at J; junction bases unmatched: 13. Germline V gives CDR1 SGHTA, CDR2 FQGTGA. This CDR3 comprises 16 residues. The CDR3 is CASSLAPGGGANEQFF. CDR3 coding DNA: TGTGCCAGCAGCCTCGCCCCGGGAGGTGGTGCCAATGAGCAGTTCTTC.

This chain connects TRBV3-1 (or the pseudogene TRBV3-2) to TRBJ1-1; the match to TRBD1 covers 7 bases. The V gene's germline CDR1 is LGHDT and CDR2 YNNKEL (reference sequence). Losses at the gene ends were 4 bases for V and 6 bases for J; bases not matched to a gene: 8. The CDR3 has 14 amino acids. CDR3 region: CASSLRTGSPEAFF. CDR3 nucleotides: TGTGCCAGCAGCCTCCGGACAGGTTCACCTGAAGCTTTCTTT.

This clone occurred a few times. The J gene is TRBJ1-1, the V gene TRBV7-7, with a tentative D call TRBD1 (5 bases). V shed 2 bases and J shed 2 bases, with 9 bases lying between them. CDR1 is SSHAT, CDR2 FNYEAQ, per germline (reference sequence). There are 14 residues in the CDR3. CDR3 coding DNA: TGTGCCAGCAGCTTAACAGGCCTTAACACTGAAGCTTTCTTT. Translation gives CASSLTGLNTEAFF.

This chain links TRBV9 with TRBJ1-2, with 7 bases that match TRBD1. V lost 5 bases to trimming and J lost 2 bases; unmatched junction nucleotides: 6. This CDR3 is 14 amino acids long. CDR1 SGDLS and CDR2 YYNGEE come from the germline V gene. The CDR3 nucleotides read TGTGCCAGCAGTGGAACGGGACAGAACTATGGCTACACCTTC. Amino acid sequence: CASSGTGQNYGYTF.

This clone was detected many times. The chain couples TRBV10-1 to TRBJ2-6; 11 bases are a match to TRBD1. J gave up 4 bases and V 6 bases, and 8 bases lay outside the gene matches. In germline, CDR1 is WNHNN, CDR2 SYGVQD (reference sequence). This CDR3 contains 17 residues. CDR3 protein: CASSPGQGDQGANVLTF. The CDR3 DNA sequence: TGCGCCAGCAGCCCGGGACAGGGGGACCAGGGGGCCAACGTCCTGACTTTC.

The CDR3 DNA is TGTGCCATCAGTGAGGGAGGGGTGACGAACACCGGGGAGCTGTTTTTT. It encodes CAISEGGVTNTGELFF. The rearrangement links TRBV10-3 to TRBJ2-2; weak D call: TRBD2 (6 bases). The ends were cut back, 2 bases at V and 0 bases at J, with 10 bases in the middle. CDR1 and CDR2 (germline): ENHRY, SYGVKD. This CDR3 has 16 residues.

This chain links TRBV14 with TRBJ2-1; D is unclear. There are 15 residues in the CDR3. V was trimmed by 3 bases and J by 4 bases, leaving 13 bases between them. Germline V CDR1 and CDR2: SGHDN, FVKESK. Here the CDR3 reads CASSQNELVYNEQFF. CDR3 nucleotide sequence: TGTGCCAGCAGCCAGAACGAGTTGGTTTACAATGAGCAGTTCTTC.

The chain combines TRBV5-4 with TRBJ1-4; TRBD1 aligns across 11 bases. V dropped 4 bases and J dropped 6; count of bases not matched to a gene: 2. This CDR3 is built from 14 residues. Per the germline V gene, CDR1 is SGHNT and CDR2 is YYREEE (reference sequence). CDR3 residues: CASSRGQGDEKLFF. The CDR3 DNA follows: TGTGCCAGCAGCCGGGGACAGGGGGATGAAAAACTGTTTTTT.

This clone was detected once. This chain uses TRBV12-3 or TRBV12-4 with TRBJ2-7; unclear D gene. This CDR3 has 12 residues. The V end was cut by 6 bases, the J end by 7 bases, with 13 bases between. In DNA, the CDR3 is TGTGCCAGCAGCCTGCGACTTTGGGAGCAGTACTTC. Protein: CASSLRLWEQYF.

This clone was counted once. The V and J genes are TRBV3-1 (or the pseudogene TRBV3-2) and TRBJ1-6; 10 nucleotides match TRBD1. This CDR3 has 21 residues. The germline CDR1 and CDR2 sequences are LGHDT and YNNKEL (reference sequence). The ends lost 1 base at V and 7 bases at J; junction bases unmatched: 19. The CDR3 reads CASSQGWPGTGAHSKNSPLHF. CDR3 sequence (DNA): TGTGCCAGCAGCCAAGGATGGCCCGGGACAGGGGCCCATTCTAAAAATTCACCCCTCCACTTT.

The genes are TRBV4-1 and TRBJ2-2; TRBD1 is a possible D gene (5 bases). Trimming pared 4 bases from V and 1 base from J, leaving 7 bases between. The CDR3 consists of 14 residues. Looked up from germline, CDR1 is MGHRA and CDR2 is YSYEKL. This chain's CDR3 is CASSRQKNTGELFF. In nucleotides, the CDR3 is TGCGCCAGCAGCCGACAGAAGAACACCGGGGAGCTGTTTTTT.

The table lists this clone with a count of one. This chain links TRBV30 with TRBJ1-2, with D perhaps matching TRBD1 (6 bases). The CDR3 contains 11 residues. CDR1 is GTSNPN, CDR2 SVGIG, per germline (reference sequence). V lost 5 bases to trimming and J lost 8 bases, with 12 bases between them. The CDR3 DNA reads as TGTGCCTGGGGGGGGGCCGGGGGCTACACCTTC. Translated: CAWGGAGGYTF. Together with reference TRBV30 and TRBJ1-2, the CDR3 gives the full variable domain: SQTIHQWPATLVQPVGSPLSLECTVEGTSNPNLYWYRQAAGRGLQLLFYSVGIGQISSEVPQNLSASRPQDRQFILSSKKLLLSDSGFYLCAWGGAGGYTFGSGTRLTVV.

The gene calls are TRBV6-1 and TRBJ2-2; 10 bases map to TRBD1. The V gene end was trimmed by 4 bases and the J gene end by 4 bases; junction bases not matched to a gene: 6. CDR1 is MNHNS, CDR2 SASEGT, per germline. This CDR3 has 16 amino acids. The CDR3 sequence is CASSARTGGGTGELFF. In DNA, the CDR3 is TGTGCCAGCAGTGCCAGGACAGGGGGGGGCACCGGGGAGCTGTTTTTT.

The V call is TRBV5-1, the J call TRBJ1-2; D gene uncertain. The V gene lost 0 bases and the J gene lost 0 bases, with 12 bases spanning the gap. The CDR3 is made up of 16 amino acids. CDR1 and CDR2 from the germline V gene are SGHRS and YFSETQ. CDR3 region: CASSLGSTSTNYGYTF. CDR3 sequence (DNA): TGCGCCAGCAGCTTGGGCAGTACCTCCACTAACTATGGCTACACCTTC.

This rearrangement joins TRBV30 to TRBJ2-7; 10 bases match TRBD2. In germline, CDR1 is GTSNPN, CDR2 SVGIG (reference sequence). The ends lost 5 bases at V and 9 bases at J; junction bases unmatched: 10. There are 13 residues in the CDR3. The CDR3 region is CAWASSGSGPQYF. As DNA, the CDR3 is TGTGCCTGGGCCTCTAGCGGGAGCGGCCCGCAGTACTTC.

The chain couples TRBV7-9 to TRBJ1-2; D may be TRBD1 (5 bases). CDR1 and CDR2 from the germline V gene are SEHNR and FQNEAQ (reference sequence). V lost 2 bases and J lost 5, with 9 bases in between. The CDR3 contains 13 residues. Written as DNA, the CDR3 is TGTGCCAGCAGCTTACAGGGTCCATATGGCTACACCTTC. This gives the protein CASSLQGPYGYTF.

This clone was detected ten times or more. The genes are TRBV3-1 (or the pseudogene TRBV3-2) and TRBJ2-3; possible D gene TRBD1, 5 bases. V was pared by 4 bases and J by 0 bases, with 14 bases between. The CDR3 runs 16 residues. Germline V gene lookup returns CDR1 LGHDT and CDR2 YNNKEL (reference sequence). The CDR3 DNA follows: TGTGCCAGCAGCCTCCGTCCAAGACAGAGCACAGATACGCAGTATTTT. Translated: CASSLRPRQSTDTQYF.

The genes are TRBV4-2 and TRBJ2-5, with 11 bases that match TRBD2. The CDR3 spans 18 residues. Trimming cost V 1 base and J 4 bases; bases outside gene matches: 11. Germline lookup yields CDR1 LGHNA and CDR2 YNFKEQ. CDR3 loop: CASSQGASGRRGPETQYF. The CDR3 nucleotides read TGTGCCAGCAGCCAAGGGGCTAGCGGGAGGCGGGGTCCAGAGACCCAGTACTTC.

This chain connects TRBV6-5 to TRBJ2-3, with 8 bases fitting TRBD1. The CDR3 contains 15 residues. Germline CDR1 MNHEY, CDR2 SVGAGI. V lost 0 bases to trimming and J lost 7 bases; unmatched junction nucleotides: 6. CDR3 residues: CASSYSGQDLNTQYF. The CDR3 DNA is TGTGCCAGCAGTTACTCGGGACAGGACTTGAATACGCAGTATTTT.

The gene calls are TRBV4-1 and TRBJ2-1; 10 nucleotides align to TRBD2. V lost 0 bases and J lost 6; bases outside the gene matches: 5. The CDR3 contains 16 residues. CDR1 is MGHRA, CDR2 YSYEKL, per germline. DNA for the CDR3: TGCGCCAGCAGCCAAGAAGGTCTAGCGGGGGTCAATGAGCAGTTCTTC. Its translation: CASSQEGLAGVNEQFF.

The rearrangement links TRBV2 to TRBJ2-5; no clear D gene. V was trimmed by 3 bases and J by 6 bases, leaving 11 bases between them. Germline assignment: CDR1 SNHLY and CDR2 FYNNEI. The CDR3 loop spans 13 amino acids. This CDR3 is CASSDVEVKTQYF. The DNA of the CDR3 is TGTGCCAGCAGTGATGTAGAGGTAAAGACCCAGTACTTC.

The CDR3 DNA is TGTGCCAGCAGTGGGGGGGGTAGCAGCAATCAGCCCCAGCATTTT. Its protein is CASSGGGSSNQPQHF. The chain has TRBV2 and TRBJ1-5; perhaps TRBD1 as D (5 bases). Trimming shortened V by 4 bases and J by 1 base, and 11 bases separated the two germline ends. Germline V gene lookup returns CDR1 SNHLY and CDR2 FYNNEI. CDR3 size: 15 residues.

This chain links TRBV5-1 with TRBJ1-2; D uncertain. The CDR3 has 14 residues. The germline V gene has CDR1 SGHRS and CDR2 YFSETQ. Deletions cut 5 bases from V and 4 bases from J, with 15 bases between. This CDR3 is CASRMEGRGYGYTF. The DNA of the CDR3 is TGCGCCAGCAGGATGGAGGGCCGGGGCTATGGCTACACCTTC.

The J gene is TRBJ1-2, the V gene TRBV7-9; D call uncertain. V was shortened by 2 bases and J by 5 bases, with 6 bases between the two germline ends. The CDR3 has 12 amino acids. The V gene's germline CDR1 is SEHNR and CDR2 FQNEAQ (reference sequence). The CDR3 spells CASSLSLYGYTF. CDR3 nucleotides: TGTGCCAGCAGCTTATCTCTTTATGGCTACACCTTC.